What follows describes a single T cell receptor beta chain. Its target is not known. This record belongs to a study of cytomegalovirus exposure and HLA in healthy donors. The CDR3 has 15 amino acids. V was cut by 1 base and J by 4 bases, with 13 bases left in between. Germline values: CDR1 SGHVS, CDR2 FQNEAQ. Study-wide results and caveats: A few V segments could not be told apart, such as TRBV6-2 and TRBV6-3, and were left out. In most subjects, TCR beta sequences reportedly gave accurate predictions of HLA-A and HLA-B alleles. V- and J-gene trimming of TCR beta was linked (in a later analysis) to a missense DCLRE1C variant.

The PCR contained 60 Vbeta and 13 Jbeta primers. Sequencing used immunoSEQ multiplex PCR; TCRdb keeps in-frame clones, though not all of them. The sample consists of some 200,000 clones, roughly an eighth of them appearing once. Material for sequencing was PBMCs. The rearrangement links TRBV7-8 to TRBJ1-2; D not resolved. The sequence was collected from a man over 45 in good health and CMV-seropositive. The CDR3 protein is CASSLGSNLFYGYTF. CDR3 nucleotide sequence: TGTGCCAGCAGCTTAGGTTCTAATCTTTTCTATGGCTACACCTTC.